This T cell receptor (beta chain) was recorded in a study of cytomegalovirus exposure and HLA in healthy donors. This CDR3 spans 14 amino acids. J lost 8 bases, V lost 6 bases, and 6 bases had no gene match. In germline, CDR1 is SSHAT, CDR2 FNYEAQ (reference sequence). PCR was performed using 60 Vbeta and 13 Jbeta primers. Assay used: immunoSEQ multiplex PCR; TCRdb lists only in-frame clones, some missing. Counted here are roughly 140,000 clones, around 66% occurring once; the ten biggest clones make up about 3%. The receptor was isolated from a woman aged 25 to 39 in good health and CMV-seropositive. The material sequenced was PBMCs. The chain uses TRBV7-7 and TRBJ2-1; 11 nucleotides align to TRBD1. CDR3 sequence reads: CASSSGTGGYEQFF. CDR3 nucleotides: TGTGCCAGCAGTTCCGGGACAGGGGGGTATGAGCAGTTCTTC.